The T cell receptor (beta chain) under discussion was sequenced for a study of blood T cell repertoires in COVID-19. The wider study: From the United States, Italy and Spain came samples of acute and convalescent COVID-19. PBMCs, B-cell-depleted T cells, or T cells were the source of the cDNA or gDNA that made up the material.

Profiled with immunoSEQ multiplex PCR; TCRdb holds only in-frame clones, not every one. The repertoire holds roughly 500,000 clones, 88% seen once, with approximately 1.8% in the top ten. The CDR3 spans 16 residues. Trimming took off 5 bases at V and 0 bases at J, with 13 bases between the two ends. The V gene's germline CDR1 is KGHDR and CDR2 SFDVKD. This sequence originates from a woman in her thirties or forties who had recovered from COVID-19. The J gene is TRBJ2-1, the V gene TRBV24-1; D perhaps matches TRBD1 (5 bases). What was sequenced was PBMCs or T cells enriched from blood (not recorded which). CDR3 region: CATSGQGSSSYNEQFF. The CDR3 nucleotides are TGTGCCACCAGTGGTCAGGGTTCAAGCTCCTACAATGAGCAGTTCTTC.